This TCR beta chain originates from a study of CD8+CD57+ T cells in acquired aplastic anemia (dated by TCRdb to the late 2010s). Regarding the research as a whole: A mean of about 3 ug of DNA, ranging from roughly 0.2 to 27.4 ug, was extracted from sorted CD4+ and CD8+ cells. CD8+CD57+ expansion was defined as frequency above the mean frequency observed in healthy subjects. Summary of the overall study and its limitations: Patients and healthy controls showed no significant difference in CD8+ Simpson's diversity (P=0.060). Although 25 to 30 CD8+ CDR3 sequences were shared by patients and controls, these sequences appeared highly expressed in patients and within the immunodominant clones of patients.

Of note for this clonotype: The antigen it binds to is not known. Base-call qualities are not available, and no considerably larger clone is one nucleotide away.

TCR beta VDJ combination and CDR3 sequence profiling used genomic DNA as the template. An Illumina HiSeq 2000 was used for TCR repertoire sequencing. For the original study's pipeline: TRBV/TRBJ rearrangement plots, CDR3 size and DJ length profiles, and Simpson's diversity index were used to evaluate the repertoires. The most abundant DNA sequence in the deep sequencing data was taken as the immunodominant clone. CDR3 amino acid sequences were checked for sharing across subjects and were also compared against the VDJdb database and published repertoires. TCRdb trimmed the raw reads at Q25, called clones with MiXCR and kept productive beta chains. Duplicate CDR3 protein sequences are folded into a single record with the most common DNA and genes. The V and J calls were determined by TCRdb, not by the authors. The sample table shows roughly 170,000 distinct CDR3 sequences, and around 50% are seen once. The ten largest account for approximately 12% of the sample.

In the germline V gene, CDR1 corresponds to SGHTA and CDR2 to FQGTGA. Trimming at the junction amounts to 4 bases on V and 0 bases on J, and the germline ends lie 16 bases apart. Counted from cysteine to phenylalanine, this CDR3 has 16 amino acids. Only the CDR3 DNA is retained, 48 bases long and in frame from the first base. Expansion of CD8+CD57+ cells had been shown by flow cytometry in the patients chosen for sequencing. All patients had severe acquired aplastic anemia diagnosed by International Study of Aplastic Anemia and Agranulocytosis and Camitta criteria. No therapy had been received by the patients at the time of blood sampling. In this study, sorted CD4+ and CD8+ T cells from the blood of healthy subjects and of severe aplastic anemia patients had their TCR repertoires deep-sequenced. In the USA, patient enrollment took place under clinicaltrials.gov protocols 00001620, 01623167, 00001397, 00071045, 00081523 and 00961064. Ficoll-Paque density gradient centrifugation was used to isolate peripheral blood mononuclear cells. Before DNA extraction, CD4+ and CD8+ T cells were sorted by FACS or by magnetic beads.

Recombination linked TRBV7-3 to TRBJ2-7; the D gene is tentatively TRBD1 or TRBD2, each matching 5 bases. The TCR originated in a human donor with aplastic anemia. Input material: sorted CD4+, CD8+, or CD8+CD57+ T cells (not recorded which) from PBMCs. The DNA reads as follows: TGTGCCAGCAGCTCACGGCCGGGGACGAACTCCTACGAGCAGTACTTC. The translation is CASSSRPGTNSYEQYF.